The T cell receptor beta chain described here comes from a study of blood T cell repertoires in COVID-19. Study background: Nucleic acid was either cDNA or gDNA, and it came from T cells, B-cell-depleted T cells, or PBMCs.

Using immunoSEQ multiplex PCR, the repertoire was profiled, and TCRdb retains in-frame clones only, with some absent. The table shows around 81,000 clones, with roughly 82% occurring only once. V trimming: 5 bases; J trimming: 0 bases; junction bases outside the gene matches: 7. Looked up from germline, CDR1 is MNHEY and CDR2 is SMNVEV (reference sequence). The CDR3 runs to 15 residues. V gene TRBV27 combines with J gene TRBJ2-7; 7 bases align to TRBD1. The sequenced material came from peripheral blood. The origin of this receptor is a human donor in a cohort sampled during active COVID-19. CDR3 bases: TGTGCCAGCAGTCTAGGGACAGTCAGCTCCTACGAGCAGTACTTC. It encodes CASSLGTVSSYEQYF.